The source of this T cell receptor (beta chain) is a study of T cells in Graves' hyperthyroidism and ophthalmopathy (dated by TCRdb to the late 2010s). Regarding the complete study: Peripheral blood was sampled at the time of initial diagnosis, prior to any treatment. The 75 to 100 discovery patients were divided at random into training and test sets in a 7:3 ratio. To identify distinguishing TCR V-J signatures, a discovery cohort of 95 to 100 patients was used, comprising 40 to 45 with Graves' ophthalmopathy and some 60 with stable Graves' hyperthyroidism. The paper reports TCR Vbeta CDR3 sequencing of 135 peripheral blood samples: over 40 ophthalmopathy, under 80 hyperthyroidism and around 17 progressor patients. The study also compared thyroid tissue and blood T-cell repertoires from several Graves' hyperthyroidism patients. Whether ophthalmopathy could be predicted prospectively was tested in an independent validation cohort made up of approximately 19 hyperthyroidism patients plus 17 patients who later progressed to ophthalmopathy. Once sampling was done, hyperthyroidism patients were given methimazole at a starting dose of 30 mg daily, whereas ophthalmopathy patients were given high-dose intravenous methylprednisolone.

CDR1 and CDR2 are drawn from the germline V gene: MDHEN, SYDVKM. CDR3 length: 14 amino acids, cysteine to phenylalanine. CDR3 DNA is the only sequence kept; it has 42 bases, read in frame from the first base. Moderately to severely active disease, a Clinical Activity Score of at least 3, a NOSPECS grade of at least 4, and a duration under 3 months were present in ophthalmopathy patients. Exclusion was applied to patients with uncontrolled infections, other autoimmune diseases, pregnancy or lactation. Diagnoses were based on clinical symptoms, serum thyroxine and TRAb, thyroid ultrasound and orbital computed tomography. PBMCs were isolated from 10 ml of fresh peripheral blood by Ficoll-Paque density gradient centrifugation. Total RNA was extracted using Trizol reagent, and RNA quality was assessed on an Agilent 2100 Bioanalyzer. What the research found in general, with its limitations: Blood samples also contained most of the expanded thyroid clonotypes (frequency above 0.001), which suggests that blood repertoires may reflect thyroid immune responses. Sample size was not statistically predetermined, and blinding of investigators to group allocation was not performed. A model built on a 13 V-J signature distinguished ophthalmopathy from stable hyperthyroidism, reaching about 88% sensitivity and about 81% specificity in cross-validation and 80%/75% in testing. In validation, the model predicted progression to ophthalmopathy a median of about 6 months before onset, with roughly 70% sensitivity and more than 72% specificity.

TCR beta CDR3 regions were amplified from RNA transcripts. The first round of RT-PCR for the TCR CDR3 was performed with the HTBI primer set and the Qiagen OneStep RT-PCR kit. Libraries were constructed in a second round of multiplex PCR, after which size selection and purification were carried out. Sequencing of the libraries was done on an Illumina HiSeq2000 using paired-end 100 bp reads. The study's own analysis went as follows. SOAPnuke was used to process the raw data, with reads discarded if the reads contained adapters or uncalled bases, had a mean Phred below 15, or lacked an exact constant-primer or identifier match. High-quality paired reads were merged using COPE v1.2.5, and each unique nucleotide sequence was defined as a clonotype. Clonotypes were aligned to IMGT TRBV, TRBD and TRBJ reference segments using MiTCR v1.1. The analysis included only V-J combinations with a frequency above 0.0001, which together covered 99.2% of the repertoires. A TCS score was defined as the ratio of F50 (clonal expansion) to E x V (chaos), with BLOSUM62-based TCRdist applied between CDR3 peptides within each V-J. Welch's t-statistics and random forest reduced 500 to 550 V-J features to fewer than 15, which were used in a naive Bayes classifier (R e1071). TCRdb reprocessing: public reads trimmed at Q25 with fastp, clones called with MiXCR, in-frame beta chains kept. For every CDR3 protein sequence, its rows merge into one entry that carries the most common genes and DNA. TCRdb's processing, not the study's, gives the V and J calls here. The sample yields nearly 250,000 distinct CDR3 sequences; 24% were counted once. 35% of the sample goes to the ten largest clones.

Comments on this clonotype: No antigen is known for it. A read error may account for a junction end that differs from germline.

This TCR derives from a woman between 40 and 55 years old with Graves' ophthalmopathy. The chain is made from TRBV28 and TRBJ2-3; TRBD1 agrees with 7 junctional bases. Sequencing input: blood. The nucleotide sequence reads TGTGCCAGCAGTTTGAGTATCTCGGGGACAGAGAGGAATTTT. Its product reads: CASSLSISGTERNF.